This T cell receptor beta chain came from a study of Tregs in tolerant kidney transplant recipients. Whole-study results and caveats: Findings come from small patient numbers and require larger validation. Antigen-driven expansion was suggested because donor-specific Tregs expanded more than all Tregs in tolerant patients. Biological reproducibility was not directly addressed in this study.

To note about this clone: Its matching antigen is unknown.

Libraries were prepared by immunoSEQ multiplex PCR; TCRdb keeps only in-frame clonotypes and omits some of them. The sample gives about 110,000 clones, around 87% of which show up once; under 0.35% is in the top ten. CD4+CD25+CD127- Tregs, CD4+CD25- non-Tregs, CD4 and CD8 cells were sorted. Germline CDR1 reads SGHAT; CDR2 reads FQNNGV. Deletions cut 5 bases from V and 8 bases from J, with 12 bases between. The CDR3 extends over 13 amino acids. The gene calls are TRBV11-2 and TRBJ1-4, with D uncertain. The receptor comes from a human donor who received a combined kidney and bone marrow transplant. Sequenced material: CD4+ T cells from blood, taken before the transplant. The CDR3 region has the DNA TGTGCCAGCAGCCCTACGGCGGGCGAAAAACTGTTTTTT. Translated, it gives CASSPTAGEKLFF.